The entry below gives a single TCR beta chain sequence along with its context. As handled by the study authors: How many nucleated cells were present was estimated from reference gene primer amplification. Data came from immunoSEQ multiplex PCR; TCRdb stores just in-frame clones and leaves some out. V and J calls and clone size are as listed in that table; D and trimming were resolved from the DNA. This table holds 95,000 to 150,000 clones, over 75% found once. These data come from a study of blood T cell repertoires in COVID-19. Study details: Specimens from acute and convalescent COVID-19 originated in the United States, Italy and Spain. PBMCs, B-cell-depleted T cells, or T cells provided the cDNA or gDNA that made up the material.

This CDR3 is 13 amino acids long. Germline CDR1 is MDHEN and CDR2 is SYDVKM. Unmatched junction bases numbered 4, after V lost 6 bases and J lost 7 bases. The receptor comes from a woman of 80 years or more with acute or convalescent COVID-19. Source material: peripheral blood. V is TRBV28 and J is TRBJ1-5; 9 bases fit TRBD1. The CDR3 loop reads CASRMDRGQPQHF. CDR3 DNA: TGTGCCAGCAGGATGGACAGGGGCCAGCCCCAGCATTTT.